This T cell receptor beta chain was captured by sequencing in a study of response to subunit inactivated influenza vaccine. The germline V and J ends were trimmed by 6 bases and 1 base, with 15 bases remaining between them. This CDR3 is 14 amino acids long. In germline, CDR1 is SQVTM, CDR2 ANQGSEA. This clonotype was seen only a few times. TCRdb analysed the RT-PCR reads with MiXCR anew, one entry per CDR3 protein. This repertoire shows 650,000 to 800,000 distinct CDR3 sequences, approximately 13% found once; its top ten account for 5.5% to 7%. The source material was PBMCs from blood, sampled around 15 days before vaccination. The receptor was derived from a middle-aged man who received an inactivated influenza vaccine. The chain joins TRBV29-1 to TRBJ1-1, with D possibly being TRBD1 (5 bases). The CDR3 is CSVRKGARNTEAFF. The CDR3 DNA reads TGCAGCGTACGAAAAGGGGCCCGGAACACTGAAGCTTTCTTT. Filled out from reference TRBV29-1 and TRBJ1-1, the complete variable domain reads SAVISQKPSRDICQRGTSLTIQCQVDSQVTMMFWYRQQPGQSLTLIATANQGSEATYESGFVIDKFPISRPNLTFSTLTVSNMSPEDSSIYLCSVRKGARNTEAFFGQGTRLTVV.